This entry is about one T cell receptor (beta chain). No antigen is known for it. The sample comes from a study of OX40 agonist ivuxolimab in advanced cancers. At cycle 4 day 1, cycle 7 day 1, and baseline, blood was sampled. Generated by immunoSEQ multiplex PCR, the TCRdb table keeps only in-frame clones and is missing some. The sample includes about 40,000 clones, around 89% of them seen just once. Whole-study results and caveats: Clonal expansion from baseline to week 6 occurred in both CD4+ and CD8+ T cells.

The CDR3 sequence is 16 residues long. Trimming removed 5 bases at V and 1 base at J, with 15 bases between. The germline V gene encodes CDR1 SEHNR and CDR2 FQNEAQ (reference sequence). The receptor was derived from an adult with an advanced solid tumor such as melanoma, head and neck, liver or kidney cancer. V and J are TRBV7-9 and TRBJ1-5, with D perhaps TRBD1 (6 bases). Sequencing used CD4+ or CD8+ T cells sorted from blood, obtained in a trial of the OX40 agonist ivuxolimab. The CDR3 reads CASSPAGRGSNQPQHF. The DNA of the CDR3 is TGTGCCAGCAGCCCAGCAGGCAGGGGAAGCAATCAGCCCCAGCATTTT.